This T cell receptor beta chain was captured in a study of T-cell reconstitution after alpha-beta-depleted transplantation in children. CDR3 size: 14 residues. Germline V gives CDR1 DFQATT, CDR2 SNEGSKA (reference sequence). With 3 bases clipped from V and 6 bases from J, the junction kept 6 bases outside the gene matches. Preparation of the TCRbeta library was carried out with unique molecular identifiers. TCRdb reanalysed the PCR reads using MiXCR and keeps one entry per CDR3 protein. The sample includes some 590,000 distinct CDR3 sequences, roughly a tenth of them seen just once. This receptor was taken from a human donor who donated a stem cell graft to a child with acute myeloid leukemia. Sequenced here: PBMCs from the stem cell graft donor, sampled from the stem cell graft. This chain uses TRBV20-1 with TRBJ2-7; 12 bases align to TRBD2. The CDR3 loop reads CSARTSGSVGEQYF. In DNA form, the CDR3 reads TGCAGTGCTAGGACTAGCGGGAGTGTCGGCGAGCAGTACTTC.